This T cell receptor beta chain was profiled in a study of blood T cell repertoires in COVID-19 (dated by TCRdb to 2018 to 2021). For the study in its entirety: Samples from collaborators originated in the United States, Italy and Spain and spanned both the acute and convalescent phases of COVID-19. The material from the prospective study consisted of cDNA or gDNA derived from T cells, B-cell-depleted T cells, or PBMCs. Deeply sampled blood TCRbeta repertoires from subjects exposed to, actively infected with, or recovered from COVID-19 were included in the dataset. The repertoires were released in a freely available public database meant as a resource for research on the immune response to SARS-CoV-2. Samples came from the ongoing ImmuneRACE study (first 160 participants) plus 1,254 subjects from 6 global collaborators. A de-identified subject ID, COVID-19 status, age in years and sex were almost always included in the sample metadata. Where HLA class I and class II types were available, the types were taken from metadata supplied by the sample provider, not from assay-based typing. Overall study results and their limits: How much clinical and demographic metadata was included differed by source and by participant, and the metadata was provided uncurated.

TCRbeta CDR3 regions were amplified from genomic DNA by means of the immunoSEQ Assay, a bias-controlled multiplex PCR. The published analysis was carried out like this. The number of nucleated cells in each sample was estimated by amplification of reference gene primers within the assay. To quantify the absolute abundance of each unique TCRbeta CDR3 rearrangement, sequence reads were collapsed and filtered. Productive Simpson clonality was computed per sample as the square root of Simpson's diversity index over productive rearrangements. The table comes from immuneACCESS by way of TCRdb, which keeps in-frame sequences with V and J called. Part of the clones is missing from these tables; in studies checked, under half for an unresolved V gene and the rest for unknown reasons. V and J calls and clone size are as listed in that table; D and trimming were resolved from the DNA. The sample table lists 250,000 to 400,000 clones, roughly nine tenths of them with a count of one. The top ten constitute approximately 5.2% of the sample.

This clone showed up just a few times. Its antigen remains undetermined. Nothing much larger sits one base from this clone, and base qualities are not available. Measured from the cysteine to the phenylalanine, the CDR3 is 17 residues long. The only DNA kept is the CDR3, 51 bases in frame from the first base. CDR1 MGHRA and CDR2 YSYEKL were looked up in the germline V gene. V is pared back by 0 bases and J by 1 base, with 13 bases lying between the germline termini. Participants in the prospective study were enrolled through a virtual design, were aged about 18 to 90 years, and lived in 24 United States geographic areas. In the prospective study, cohorts were assigned on the basis of participant-reported clinical history obtained from a screening survey and a study questionnaire. ImmuneRACE Cohort 3 recovered participants were defined by two consecutive negative NP/OP PCR tests, healthcare professional clearance, or symptom resolution. In the prospective study, whole blood, serum and a nasopharyngeal or oropharyngeal swab were collected from each participant by mobile phlebotomists. Additional blood draws and questionnaires over a 2-month period could optionally be provided by prospective study participants. Before DNA extraction, blood samples from the prospective study were shipped at room temperature or frozen.

This clonotype was sampled from a man aged 55 to 70 who had recovered from COVID-19. Sample: PBMCs or T cells enriched from blood (not recorded which). The chain joins TRBV4-1 to TRBJ1-5; no D gene is confidently identified. The nucleotide sequence is given as TGCGCCAGCAGCCAAGATAGGTGGGGAGAGAGCAATCAGCCCCAGCATTTT. This gives the protein CASSQDRWGESNQPQHF.